The 9 T cell receptor beta chains below all came from one sample that was sequenced in a study of OX40 agonist ivuxolimab in advanced cancers. Produced via immunoSEQ multiplex PCR; TCRdb's table is partial and in-frame only. The sample has around 92,000 clones, approximately 93% seen once; the top ten hold 0.15% to 0.2%. Specimen: CD4+ or CD8+ T cells sorted from blood, collected in a trial of the OX40 agonist ivuxolimab. The receptors were sampled from an adult with an advanced solid tumor such as melanoma, head and neck, liver or kidney cancer.

The chain joins TRBV7-6 to TRBJ1-4; 10 nucleotides agree with TRBD1. The CDR3 has 15 residues. The junction had 7 bases not matched to a gene; V was cut back by 5 bases and J by 7 bases. The V gene's germline CDR1 is SGHVS and CDR2 FNYEAQ. The CDR3 DNA reads as TGTGCCAGCAGCCCACCGGGACAGGGGCCTGAAAAACTGTTTTTT. Amino acid sequence: CASSPPGQGPEKLFF.

The CDR3 DNA reads as TGTGCCAGCAGCCCGGGTGGGCGGGGGGTAAATGAGCAGTTCTTC. This sequence encodes CASSPGGRGVNEQFF. This chain links TRBV11-3 with TRBJ2-1; TRBD2 agrees at 8 bases. The CDR3 totals 15 residues. Germline values: CDR1 SGHNT, CDR2 YENEEA. V lost 5 bases and J lost 7; bases outside the gene matches: 10.

The chain's CDR3 is CASSPPLISGGDYNEQFF. In DNA form, the CDR3 reads TGCGCCAGCAGCCCACCTCTCATTAGCGGGGGGGACTACAATGAGCAGTTCTTC. This chain uses TRBV5-1 with TRBJ2-1; 11 bases align to TRBD2. Losses at the gene ends were 4 bases for V and 3 bases for J; bases not matched to a gene: 12. The V gene's germline CDR1 is SGHRS and CDR2 YFSETQ. This CDR3 has 18 amino acids. Full variable domain (rest looked up from reference TRBV5-1 and TRBJ2-1): KAGVTQTPRYLIKTRGQQVTLSCSPISGHRSVSWYQQTPGQGLQFLFEYFSETQRNKGNFPGRFSGRQFSNSRSEMNVSTLELGDSALYLCASSPPLISGGDYNEQFFGPGTRLTVL.

The chain carries TRBV10-3 and TRBJ1-2, with D maybe TRBD1 (6 bases). The CDR3 totals 12 residues. The V gene's germline CDR1 is ENHRY and CDR2 SYGVKD. V was clipped by 4 bases and J by 6 bases, with 9 bases between them. The CDR3: CAISARGDGYTF. CDR3 nucleotide sequence: TGTGCCATCAGTGCTAGGGGGGATGGCTACACCTTC.

CDR3 bases: TGCGCCAGCAGTGAGTCGCCGTACAGGAACACCGGGGAGCTGTTTTTT. Encoded protein: CASSESPYRNTGELFF. This sequence joins TRBV10-1 and TRBJ2-2; D gene unclear. Trimming removed 0 bases from V and 1 base from J, with 9 bases in between. The CDR3 sequence is 16 residues long. Germline V gives CDR1 WNHNN, CDR2 SYGVQD (reference sequence).

The J gene is TRBJ2-5, the V gene TRBV19; 7 nucleotides align to TRBD1. J lost 5 bases, V lost 2 bases, and 5 bases had no gene match. The germline CDR1 and CDR2 sequences are LNHDA and SQIVND (reference sequence). The CDR3 consists of 14 residues. The DNA for the CDR3 is TGTGCCAGTAGTATAAGGGGCAGGGGGGAGACCCAGTACTTC. This encodes CASSIRGRGETQYF.

The CDR3: CAIRGDAEAQPQHF. The CDR3 DNA is TGTGCCATCAGGGGGGACGCGGAGGCCCAGCCCCAGCATTTT. V is TRBV10-3 and J is TRBJ1-5; the D gene is possibly TRBD1 (5 bases). This CDR3 is 14 amino acids long. Per the germline V gene, CDR1 is ENHRY and CDR2 is SYGVKD. Trimming cost V 6 bases and J 7 bases, with 16 bases left between them.

The chain employs TRBV4-1 and TRBJ2-1; TRBD2 matches 9 bases. There are 16 residues in the CDR3. The junction had 18 bases not matched to a gene; V was cut back by 3 bases and J by 15 bases. Germline-derived CDR1 and CDR2 are MGHRA and YSYEKL. The DNA for the CDR3 is TGCGCCAGCAGCCAGAGTTACGTGAGCGGGGGGCAACGGCGGTTCTTC. Translating it yields CASSQSYVSGGQRRFF.

The rearrangement joins TRBV5-6 to TRBJ1-2; D is uncertain. The germline V gene has CDR1 SGHDT and CDR2 YYEEEE. V lost 4 bases to trimming and J lost 3 bases, with 10 bases between them. This CDR3 is 13 amino acids long. The CDR3 here is CASSQDGYYGYTF. The CDR3 nucleotides are TGTGCCAGCAGCCAGGACGGTTACTATGGCTACACCTTC.